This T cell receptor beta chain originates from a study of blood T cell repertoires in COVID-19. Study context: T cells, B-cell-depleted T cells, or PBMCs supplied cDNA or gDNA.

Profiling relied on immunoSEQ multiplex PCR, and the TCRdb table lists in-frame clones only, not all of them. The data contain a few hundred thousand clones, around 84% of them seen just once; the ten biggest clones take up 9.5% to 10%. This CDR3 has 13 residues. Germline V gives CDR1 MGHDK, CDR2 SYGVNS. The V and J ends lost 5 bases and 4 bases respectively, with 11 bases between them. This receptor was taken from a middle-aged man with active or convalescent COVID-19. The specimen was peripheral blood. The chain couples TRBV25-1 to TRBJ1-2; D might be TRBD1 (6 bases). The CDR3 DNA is TGTGCCAGCAGTAAAGACAGGATCTATGGCTACACCTTC. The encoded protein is CASSKDRIYGYTF.